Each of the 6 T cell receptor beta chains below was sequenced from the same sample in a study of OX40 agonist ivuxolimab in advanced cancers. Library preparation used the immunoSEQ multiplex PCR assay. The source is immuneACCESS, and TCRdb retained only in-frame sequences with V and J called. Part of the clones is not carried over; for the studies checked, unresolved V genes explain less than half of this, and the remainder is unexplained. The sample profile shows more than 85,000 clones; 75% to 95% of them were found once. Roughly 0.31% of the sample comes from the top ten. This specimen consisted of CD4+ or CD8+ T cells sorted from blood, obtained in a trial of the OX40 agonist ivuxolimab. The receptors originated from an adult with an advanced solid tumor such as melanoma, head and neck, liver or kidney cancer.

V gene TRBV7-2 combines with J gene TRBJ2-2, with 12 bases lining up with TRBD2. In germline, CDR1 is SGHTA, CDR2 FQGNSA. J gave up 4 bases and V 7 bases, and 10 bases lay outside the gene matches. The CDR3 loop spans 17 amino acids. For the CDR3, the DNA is TGTGCCAGCAAGGCTCTAGCGGGAGGGCAGGGCACCGGGGAGCTGTTTTTT. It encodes CASKALAGGQGTGELFF.

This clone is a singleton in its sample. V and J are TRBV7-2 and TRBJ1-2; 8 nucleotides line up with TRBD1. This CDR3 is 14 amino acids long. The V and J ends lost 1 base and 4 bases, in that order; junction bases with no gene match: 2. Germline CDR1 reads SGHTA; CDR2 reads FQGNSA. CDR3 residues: CASSLGTGSYGYTF. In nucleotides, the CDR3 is TGTGCCAGCAGCTTAGGGACAGGGTCCTATGGCTACACCTTC.

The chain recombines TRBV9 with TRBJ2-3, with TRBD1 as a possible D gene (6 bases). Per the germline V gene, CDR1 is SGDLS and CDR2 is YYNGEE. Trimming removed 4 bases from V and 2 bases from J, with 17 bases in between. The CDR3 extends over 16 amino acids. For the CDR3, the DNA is TGTGCCAGCAGCACCCTCGTGGGGGCGGCCACAGATACGCAGTATTTT. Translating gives CASSTLVGAATDTQYF.

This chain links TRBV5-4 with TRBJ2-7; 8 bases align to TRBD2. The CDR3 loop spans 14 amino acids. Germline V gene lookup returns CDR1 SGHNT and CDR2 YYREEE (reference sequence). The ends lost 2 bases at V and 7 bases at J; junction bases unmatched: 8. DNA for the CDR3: TGTGCCAGCAGCTTAAGCGGGAGAATTGGGGAGCAGTACTTC. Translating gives CASSLSGRIGEQYF. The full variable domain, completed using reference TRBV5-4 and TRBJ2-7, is ETGVTQSPTHLIKTRGQQVTLRCSSQSGHNTVSWYQQALGQGPQFIFQYYREEENGRGNFPPRFSGLQFPNYSSELNVNALELDDSALYLCASSLSGRIGEQYFGPGTRLTVT.

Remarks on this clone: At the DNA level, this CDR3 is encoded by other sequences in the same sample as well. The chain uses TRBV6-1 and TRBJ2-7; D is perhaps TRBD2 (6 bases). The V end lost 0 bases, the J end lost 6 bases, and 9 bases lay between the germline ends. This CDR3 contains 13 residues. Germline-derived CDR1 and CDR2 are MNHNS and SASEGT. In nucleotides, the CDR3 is TGTGCCAGCAGTGAAGCAGGAGGGTTCGAGCAGTACTTC. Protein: CASSEAGGFEQYF.

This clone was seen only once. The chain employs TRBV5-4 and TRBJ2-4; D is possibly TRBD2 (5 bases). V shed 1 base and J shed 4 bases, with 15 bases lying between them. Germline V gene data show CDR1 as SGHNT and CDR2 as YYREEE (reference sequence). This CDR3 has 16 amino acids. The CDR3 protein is CASSLNGEPRKNIQYF. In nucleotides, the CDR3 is TGTGCCAGCAGCTTGAACGGGGAACCCCGAAAAAACATTCAGTACTTC.